This record covers a single TCR beta chain. Its antigen is unidentified. The CDR3 is 13 residues long. Trimming shortened V by 0 bases and J by 7 bases, and 10 bases separated the two germline ends. Germline V gene data show CDR1 as SSHAT and CDR2 as FNYEAQ (reference sequence). Measured with immunoSEQ multiplex PCR; TCRdb has only the in-frame clones, and not every one. This table holds 15,000 to 20,000 clones, roughly 58% found once. This sample stems from a study of Tregs in tolerant kidney transplant recipients. For the study at large: A 3-day belatacept mixed lymphocyte reaction, sometimes plus 5-day graft donor restimulation, preceded CD4+CD25+CD127- sorting. Sorting used antibodies to exclude donor cells.

The study, taken as a whole, reports: Expanding Tregs on activated donor B cells appeared to best identify donor-specific TCRbeta clones. This study did not directly address biological reproducibility.

The chain employs TRBV7-7 and TRBJ2-7, with a possible D match to TRBD1 (6 bases). Input material: Tregs from blood cultured with allogeneic cells. This clonotype originated in a human donor in good health. The CDR3 nucleotides are TGTGCCAGCAGCTTAGCGAGGGGGACGGAGCAGTACTTC. This sequence encodes CASSLARGTEQYF.